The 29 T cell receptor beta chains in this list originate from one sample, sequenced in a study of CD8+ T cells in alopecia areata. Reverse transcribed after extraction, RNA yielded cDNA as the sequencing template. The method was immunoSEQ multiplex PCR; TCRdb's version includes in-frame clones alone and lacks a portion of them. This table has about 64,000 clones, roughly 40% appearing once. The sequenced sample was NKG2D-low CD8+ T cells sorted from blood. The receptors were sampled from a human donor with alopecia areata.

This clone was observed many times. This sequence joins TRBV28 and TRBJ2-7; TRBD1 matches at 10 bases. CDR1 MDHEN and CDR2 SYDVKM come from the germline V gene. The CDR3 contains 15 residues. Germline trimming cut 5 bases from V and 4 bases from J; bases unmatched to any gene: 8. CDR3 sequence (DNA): TGTGCCAGCAGTCGGGACAGGGGCGCTAAATACGAGCAGTACTTC. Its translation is CASSRDRGAKYEQYF.

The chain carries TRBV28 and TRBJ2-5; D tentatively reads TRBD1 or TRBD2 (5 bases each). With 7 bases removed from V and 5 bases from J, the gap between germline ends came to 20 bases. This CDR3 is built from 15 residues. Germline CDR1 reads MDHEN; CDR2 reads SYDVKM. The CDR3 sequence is CASTPTPQGVETQYF. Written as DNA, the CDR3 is TGTGCCAGCACCCCAACCCCCCAGGGAGTTGAGACCCAGTACTTC.

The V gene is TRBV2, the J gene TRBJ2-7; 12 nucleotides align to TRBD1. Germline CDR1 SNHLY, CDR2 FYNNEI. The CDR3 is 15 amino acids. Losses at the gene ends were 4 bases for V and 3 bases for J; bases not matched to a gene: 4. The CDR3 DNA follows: TGTGCCAGCAGTGGAGGGACAGGGGGCCTCTACGAGCAGTACTTC. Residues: CASSGGTGGLYEQYF.

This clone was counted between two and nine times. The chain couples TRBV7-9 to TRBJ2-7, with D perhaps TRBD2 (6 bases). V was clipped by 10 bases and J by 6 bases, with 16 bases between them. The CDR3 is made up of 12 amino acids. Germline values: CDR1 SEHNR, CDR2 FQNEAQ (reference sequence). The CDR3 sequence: CATSERLGEQYF. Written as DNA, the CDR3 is TGTGCCACTAGCGAGAGGTTGGGCGAGCAGTACTTC. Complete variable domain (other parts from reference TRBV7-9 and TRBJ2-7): DTGVSQNPRHKITKRGQNVTFRCDPISEHNRLYWYRQTLGQGPEFLTYFQNEAQLEKSRLLSDRFSAERPKGSFSTLEIQRTEQGDSAMYLCATSERLGEQYFGPGTRLTVT.

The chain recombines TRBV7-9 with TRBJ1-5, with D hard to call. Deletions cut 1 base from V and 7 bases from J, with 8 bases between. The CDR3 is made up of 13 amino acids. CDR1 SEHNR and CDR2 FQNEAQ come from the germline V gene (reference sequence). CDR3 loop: CASSLGARQPQHF. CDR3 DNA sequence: TGTGCCAGCAGCTTAGGAGCCAGGCAGCCCCAGCATTTT.

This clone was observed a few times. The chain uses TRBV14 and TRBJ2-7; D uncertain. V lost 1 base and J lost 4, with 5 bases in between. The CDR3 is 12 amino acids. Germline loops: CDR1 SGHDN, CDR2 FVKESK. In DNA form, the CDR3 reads TGTGCCAGCAGCCAAGTTGTGTACGAGCAGTACTTC. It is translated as CASSQVVYEQYF.

The CDR3 loop is CASSPPETGKNIQYF. In nucleotides, the CDR3 is TGTGCCAGCAGCCCGCCAGAAACCGGCAAAAACATTCAGTACTTC. This chain connects TRBV9 to TRBJ2-4; D is uncertain. The CDR3 is made up of 15 amino acids. Germline CDR1 is SGDLS and CDR2 is YYNGEE. V lost 4 bases, J lost 3 bases, and 14 bases lay in between.

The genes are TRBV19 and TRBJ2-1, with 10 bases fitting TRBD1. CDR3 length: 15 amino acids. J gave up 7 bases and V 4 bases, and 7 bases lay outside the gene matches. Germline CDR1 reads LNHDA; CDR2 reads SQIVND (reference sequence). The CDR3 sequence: CASSTGTGVLNEQFF. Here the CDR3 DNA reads TGTGCCAGTAGTACCGGGACAGGGGTTCTGAATGAGCAGTTCTTC.

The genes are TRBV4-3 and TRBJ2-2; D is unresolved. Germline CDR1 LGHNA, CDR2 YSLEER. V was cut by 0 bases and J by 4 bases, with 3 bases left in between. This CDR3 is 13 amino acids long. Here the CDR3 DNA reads TGCGCCAGCAGCCAAGACAGCACCGGGGAGCTGTTTTTT. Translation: CASSQDSTGELFF.

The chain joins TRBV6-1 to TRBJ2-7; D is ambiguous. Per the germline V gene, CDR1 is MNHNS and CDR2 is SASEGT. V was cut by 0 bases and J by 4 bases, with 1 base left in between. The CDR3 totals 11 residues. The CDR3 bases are TGTGCCAGCAGTGAAGCGTACGAGCAGTACTTC. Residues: CASSEAYEQYF.

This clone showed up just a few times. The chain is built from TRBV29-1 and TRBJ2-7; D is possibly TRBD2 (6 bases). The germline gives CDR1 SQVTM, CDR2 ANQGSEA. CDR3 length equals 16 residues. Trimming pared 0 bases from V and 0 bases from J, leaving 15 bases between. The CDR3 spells CSVEDGGSDYSYEQYF. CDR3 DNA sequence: TGCAGCGTTGAAGATGGAGGCTCGGACTACTCCTACGAGCAGTACTTC.

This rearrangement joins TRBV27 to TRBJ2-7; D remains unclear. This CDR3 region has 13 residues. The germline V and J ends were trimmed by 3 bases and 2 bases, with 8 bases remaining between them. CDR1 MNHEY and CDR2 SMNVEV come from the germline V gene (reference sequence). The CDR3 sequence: CASSFGFPYEQYF. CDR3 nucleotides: TGTGCCAGCAGTTTTGGGTTCCCCTACGAGCAGTACTTC.

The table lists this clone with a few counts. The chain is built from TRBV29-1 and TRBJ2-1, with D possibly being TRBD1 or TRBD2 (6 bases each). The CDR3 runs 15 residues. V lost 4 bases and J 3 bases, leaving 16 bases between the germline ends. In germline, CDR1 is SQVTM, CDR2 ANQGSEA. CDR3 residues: CSVVVWGALYNEQFF. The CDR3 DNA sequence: TGCAGCGTTGTAGTCTGGGGGGCTCTCTACAATGAGCAGTTCTTC.

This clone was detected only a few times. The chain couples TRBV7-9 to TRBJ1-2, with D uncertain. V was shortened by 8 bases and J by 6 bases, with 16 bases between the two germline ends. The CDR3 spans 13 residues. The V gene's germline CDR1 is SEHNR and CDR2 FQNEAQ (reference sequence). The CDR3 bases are TGTGCCAGCCTCGAAGTGGGTATCCATGGCTACACCTTC. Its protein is CASLEVGIHGYTF.

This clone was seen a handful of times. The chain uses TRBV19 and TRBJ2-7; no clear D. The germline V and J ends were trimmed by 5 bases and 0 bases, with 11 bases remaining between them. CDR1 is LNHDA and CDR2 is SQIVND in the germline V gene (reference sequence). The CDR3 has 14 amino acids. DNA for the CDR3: TGTGCCAGTAGTTCGACCAGAGGCTCCTACGAGCAGTACTTC. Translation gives CASSSTRGSYEQYF. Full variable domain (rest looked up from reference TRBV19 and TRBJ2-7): DGGITQSPKYLFRKEGQNVTLSCEQNLNHDAMYWYRQDPGQGLRLIYYSQIVNDFQKGDIAEGYSVSREKKESFPLTVTSAQKNPTAFYLCASSSTRGSYEQYFGPGTRLTVT.

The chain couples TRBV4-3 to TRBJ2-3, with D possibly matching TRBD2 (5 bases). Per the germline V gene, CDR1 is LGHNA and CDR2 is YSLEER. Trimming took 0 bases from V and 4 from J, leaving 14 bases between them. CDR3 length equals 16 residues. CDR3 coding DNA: TGCGCCAGCAGCCAAGATTTTAGCCAGCGGCCAGATACGCAGTATTTT. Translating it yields CASSQDFSQRPDTQYF.

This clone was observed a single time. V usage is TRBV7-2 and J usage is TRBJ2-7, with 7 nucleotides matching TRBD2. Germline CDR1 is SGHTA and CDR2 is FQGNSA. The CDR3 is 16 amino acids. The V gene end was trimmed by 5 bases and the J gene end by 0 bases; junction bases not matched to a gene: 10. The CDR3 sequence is CASSPLSGSTSYEQYF. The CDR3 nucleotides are TGTGCCAGCAGCCCTCTTAGCGGGTCTACCTCCTACGAGCAGTACTTC.

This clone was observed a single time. Written as DNA, the CDR3 is TGTGCCAGCAGCGTAGGGCAGGGGGCCTACAATGAGCAGTTCTTC. Protein: CASSVGQGAYNEQFF. The rearrangement links TRBV9 to TRBJ2-1; 7 nucleotides match TRBD1. This CDR3 has 15 amino acids. The trim removed 0 bases at V and 2 bases at J, leaving 2 bases unmatched. Germline CDR1 and CDR2: SGDLS and YYNGEE.

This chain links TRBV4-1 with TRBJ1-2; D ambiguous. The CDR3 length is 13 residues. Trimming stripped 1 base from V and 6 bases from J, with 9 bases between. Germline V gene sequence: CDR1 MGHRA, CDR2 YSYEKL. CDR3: CASSQVGSNGYTF. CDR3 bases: TGCGCCAGCAGCCAAGTCGGGTCGAATGGCTACACCTTC.

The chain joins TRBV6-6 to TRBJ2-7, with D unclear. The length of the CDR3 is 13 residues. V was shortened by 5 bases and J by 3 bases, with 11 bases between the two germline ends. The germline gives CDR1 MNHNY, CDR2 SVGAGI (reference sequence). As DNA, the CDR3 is TGTGCCAGCAGTGCCCGGGCGCTCTACGAGCAGTACTTC. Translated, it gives CASSARALYEQYF.

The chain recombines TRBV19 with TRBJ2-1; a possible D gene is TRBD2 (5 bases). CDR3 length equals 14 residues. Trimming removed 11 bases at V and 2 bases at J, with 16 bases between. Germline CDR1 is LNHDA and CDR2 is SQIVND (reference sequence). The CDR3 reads CASSGSGTYNEQFF. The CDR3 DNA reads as TGTGCCTCTTCTGGAAGCGGTACCTACAATGAGCAGTTCTTC.

The CDR3 DNA is TGTGCCAGCAGCGTAGATCAGTTCTATGGCTACACCTTC. Amino acid sequence: CASSVDQFYGYTF. J is TRBJ1-2 and V is TRBV9; D ambiguous. The CDR3 extends over 13 amino acids. V was clipped by 0 bases and J by 4 bases, with 7 bases between them. Germline loops: CDR1 SGDLS, CDR2 YYNGEE. Full variable domain (remainder filled in from reference TRBV9 and TRBJ1-2): DSGVTQTPKHLITATGQRVTLRCSPRSGDLSVYWYQQSLDQGLQFLIQYYNGEERAKGNILERFSAQQFPDLHSELNLSSLELGDSALYFCASSVDQFYGYTFGSGTRLTVV.

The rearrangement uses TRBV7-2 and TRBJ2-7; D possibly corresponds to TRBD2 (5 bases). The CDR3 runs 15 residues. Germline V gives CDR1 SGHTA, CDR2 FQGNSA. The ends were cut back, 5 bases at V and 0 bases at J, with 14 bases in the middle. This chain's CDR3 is CASSHPREASYEQYF. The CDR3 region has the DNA TGTGCCAGCAGCCACCCCCGGGAAGCCTCCTACGAGCAGTACTTC.

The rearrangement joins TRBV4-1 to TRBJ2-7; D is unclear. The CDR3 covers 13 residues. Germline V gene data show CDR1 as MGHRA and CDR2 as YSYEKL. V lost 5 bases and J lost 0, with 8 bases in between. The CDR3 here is CASSGRSSYEQYF. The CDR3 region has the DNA TGCGCCAGCAGCGGCAGGAGCTCCTACGAGCAGTACTTC.

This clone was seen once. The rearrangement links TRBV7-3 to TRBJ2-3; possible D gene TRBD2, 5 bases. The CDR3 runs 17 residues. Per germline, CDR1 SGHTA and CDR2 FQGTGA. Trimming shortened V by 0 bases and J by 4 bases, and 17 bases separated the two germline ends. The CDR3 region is CASSLTGSSHPSDTQYF. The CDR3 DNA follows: TGTGCCAGCAGCTTAACGGGGAGTTCACACCCGTCAGATACGCAGTATTTT.

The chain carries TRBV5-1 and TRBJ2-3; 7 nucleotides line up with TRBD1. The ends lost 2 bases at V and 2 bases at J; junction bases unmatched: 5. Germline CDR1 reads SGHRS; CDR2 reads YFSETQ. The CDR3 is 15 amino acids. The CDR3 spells CASSLRGRDTDTQYF. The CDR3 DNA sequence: TGCGCCAGCAGCTTAAGGGGGCGCGACACAGATACGCAGTATTTT.

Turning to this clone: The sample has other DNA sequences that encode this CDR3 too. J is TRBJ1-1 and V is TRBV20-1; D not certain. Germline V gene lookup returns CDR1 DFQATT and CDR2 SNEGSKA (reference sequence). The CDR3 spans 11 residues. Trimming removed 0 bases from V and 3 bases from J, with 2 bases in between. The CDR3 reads CSARDYTEAFF. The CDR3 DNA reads TGCAGTGCTAGAGATTACACTGAAGCTTTCTTT.

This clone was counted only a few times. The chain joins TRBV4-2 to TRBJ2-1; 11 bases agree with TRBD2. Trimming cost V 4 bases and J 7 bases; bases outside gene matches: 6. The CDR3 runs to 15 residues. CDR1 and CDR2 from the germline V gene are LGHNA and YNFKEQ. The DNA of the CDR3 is TGTGCCAGCAGCCCATTTAGCGGGGGGGCGAATGAGCAGTTCTTC. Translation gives CASSPFSGGANEQFF.

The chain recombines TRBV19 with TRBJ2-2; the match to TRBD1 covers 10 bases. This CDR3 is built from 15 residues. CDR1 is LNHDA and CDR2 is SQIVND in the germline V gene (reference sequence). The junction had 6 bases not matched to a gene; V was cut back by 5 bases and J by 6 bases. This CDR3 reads CASSRGQGRPGELFF. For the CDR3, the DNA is TGTGCCAGTAGTCGGGGACAGGGGCGGCCCGGGGAGCTGTTTTTT.